This passage covers 23 T cell receptor beta chains from one sample sequenced in a study of HIV-infected patients and healthy controls (dated by TCRdb to the mid-2010s). The library was prepared using 5' RACE. Sequencing took place on an Illumina MiSeq. SuperScript III was used to reverse transcribe 500 ng RNA with primers targeting the alpha and beta constant regions. Separate libraries for the alpha and beta chains were generated through chain-specific third strand synthesis that incorporated multiplexing indices. TCRdb reprocessing: public reads trimmed at Q25 with fastp, clones called with MiXCR, in-frame beta chains kept. Merged by CDR3 protein, the rows form single entries marked with the most common genes and DNA. Within this sample are 15,000 or so distinct CDR3 sequences, with about 7% of them counted one time only. Approximately 8.3% of the sample is held by the ten biggest clonotypes. Whole blood was used without fractionating the cells, so the repertoire represented all peripheral T cells without sorting.

The sequencing sample was made of blood. Source of these receptors: an adult in good health.

This clonotype was counted many times. The chain couples TRBV19 to TRBJ1-4, with no clear D. Per the germline V gene, CDR1 is LNHDA and CDR2 is SQIVND (reference sequence). This CDR3 comprises 17 residues. V was clipped by 5 bases and J by 0 bases, with 16 bases between them. CDR3 amino acids: CASSPPGSRATNEKLFF. CDR3 sequence (DNA): TGTGCCAGTAGTCCCCCGGGATCTCGGGCAACTAATGAAAAACTGTTTTTT.

This clonotype was counted many times. V usage is TRBV9 and J usage is TRBJ2-3; 9 bases are a match to TRBD2. There are 14 residues in the CDR3. CDR1 is SGDLS and CDR2 is YYNGEE in the germline V gene. V shed 3 bases and J 2 bases; nucleotides not matched to a gene: 1. The CDR3 here is CASSGLADTDTQYF. The CDR3 DNA reads TGTGCCAGCAGCGGACTAGCGGACACAGATACGCAGTATTTT.

This clonotype showed up many times. The J gene is TRBJ2-3, the V gene TRBV6-2 or TRBV6-3; maybe TRBD2 (6 bases). V lost 6 bases to trimming and J lost 5 bases, with 15 bases between them. The length of the CDR3 is 14 residues. Looked up from germline, CDR1 is MNHEY and CDR2 is SVGEGT. As DNA, the CDR3 is TGTGCCAGCAGAGGCACGGGAGTGGTAGATACGCAGTATTTT. Its protein is CASRGTGVVDTQYF.

Ten or more counts support this clonotype. The chain couples TRBV27 to TRBJ2-3; no reliable D call. This CDR3 comprises 13 residues. Trimming took off 6 bases at V and 4 bases at J, with 11 bases between the two ends. Germline CDR1 and CDR2: MNHEY and SMNVEV (reference sequence). DNA for the CDR3: TGTGCCAGCAGCCGGGCCTCGCCAGATACGCAGTATTTT. Protein sequence: CASSRASPDTQYF.

This clonotype showed up many times. The V and J genes are TRBV6-1 and TRBJ2-3, with 7 bases matching TRBD1. The germline V gene encodes CDR1 MNHNS and CDR2 SASEGT. The V segment lost 5 bases and the J segment 2 bases; nucleotides outside the gene matches: 7. This CDR3 contains 15 residues. The CDR3 here is CASSYTGAYTDTQYF. The CDR3 DNA reads as TGTGCCAGCAGTTATACAGGGGCCTACACAGATACGCAGTATTTT.

The rearrangement links TRBV29-1 to TRBJ2-2, with 7 bases aligning to TRBD1. The CDR3 spans 13 residues. V was pared by 4 bases and J by 7 bases, with 6 bases of the junction left unmatched. Germline V gene lookup returns CDR1 SQVTM and CDR2 ANQGSEA. CDR3 region: CSVVKGAGGELFF. CDR3 coding DNA: TGCAGCGTTGTGAAGGGGGCTGGCGGGGAGCTGTTTTTT.

This clonotype is medium-sized. This sequence joins TRBV29-1 and TRBJ2-7; 7 bases match TRBD1. In germline, CDR1 is SQVTM, CDR2 ANQGSEA. This CDR3 is built from 14 residues. V lost 6 bases to trimming and J lost 1 base; unmatched junction nucleotides: 9. CDR3 in amino acids: CSVAGQGVSYEQYF. CDR3 DNA sequence: TGCAGCGTGGCGGGCCAGGGGGTTTCCTACGAGCAGTACTTC.

This clonotype counts as medium-sized (0.01 to 0.1%). This chain connects TRBV27 to TRBJ1-5; D is ambiguous. The ends were cut back, 5 bases at V and 1 base at J, with 15 bases in the middle. The CDR3 totals 16 residues. Germline V gene lookup returns CDR1 MNHEY and CDR2 SMNVEV (reference sequence). This CDR3 reads CASSPIAGISNQPQHF. DNA of the CDR3: TGTGCCAGCAGTCCGATAGCGGGTATCAGCAATCAGCCCCAGCATTTT.

In its sample, this clonotype was seen many times. This rearrangement joins TRBV12-3 or TRBV12-4 to TRBJ2-5; D gene unclear. The V gene lost 6 bases and the J gene lost 1 base, with 12 bases spanning the gap. This CDR3 contains 14 residues. The CDR3 spells CASRPMGIQETQYF. The CDR3 DNA reads as TGTGCCAGCAGGCCTATGGGGATCCAAGAGACCCAGTACTTC.

In DNA, the CDR3 is TGTGCCACGGACGGTTATCAGCCCCAGCATTTT. Translated: CATDGYQPQHF. The J gene is TRBJ1-5, the V gene TRBV12-3 or TRBV12-4; D call uncertain. Trimming left V 10 bases short and J 5 bases short, with 9 bases between. This CDR3 has 11 residues.

In this sample, this clonotype turned up many times. The chain recombines TRBV18 with TRBJ2-5, with TRBD2 as a possible D gene (6 bases). Germline V gene lookup returns CDR1 KGHSH and CDR2 LQKENI. Trimming removed 4 bases at V and 2 bases at J, with 11 bases between. This CDR3 contains 14 residues. The CDR3 sequence: CASSLRGTQETQYF. For the CDR3, the DNA is TGTGCCAGCTCACTCAGAGGGACTCAAGAGACCCAGTACTTC.

This clonotype is medium-sized by share. The chain recombines TRBV18 with TRBJ1-1; D is unclear. The V gene lost 5 bases and the J gene lost 5 bases, with 21 bases spanning the gap. CDR1 is KGHSH, CDR2 LQKENI, per germline. The CDR3 totals 16 residues. The CDR3 DNA sequence: TGTGCCAGCTCAACCACACCCCTGCAGGCGGGGACTGAAGCTTTCTTT. This encodes CASSTTPLQAGTEAFF.

V and J are TRBV20-1 and TRBJ2-4, with D possibly TRBD2 on 6 matching bases. Germline lookup yields CDR1 DFQATT and CDR2 SNEGSKA (reference sequence). This CDR3 contains 15 residues. V dropped 0 bases and J dropped 1 base, with 10 bases sitting between them. CDR3 sequence: CSARDRRGAKNIQYF. The CDR3 DNA sequence: TGCAGTGCTAGAGATAGGCGGGGCGCCAAAAACATTCAGTACTTC.

In its sample, this clonotype is medium-sized. The chain uses TRBV5-5 and TRBJ2-1, with a weak D call TRBD2 (6 bases). Per the germline V gene, CDR1 is SGHKS and CDR2 is YYEKEE (reference sequence). CDR3 length equals 13 residues. The germline V and J ends were trimmed by 4 bases and 7 bases, with 12 bases remaining between them. Here the CDR3 DNA reads TGTGCCAGCAGCACCTGGGACTTTAATGAGCAGTTCTTC. Residues: CASSTWDFNEQFF.

This clonotype rates as medium-sized. The chain uses TRBV12-3 or TRBV12-4 and TRBJ1-1; no reliable D call. This CDR3 comprises 13 residues. The V gene lost 4 bases and the J gene lost 3 bases, with 9 bases spanning the gap. The chain's CDR3 is CASSWSRDTEAFF. In DNA, the CDR3 is TGTGCCAGCAGTTGGAGCAGAGACACTGAAGCTTTCTTT.

This chain links TRBV27 with TRBJ2-3; 10 bases match TRBD2. The CDR3 consists of 16 residues. Losses at the gene ends were 10 bases for V and 8 bases for J; bases not matched to a gene: 18. In germline, CDR1 is MNHEY, CDR2 SMNVEV (reference sequence). CDR3 amino acids: CATMLRQREGRGTQYF. The CDR3 DNA follows: TGTGCCACTATGCTTAGGCAGCGGGAGGGCCGGGGTACGCAGTATTTT.

This clonotype was found many times. The chain joins TRBV7-9 to TRBJ2-1; D gene uncertain. This CDR3 is 16 amino acids long. Trimming left V 2 bases short and J 3 bases short, with 14 bases between. CDR1 and CDR2 (germline): SEHNR, FQNEAQ (reference sequence). CDR3 in amino acids: CASSLQFRLSYNEQFF. DNA of the CDR3: TGTGCCAGCAGCTTACAATTCCGATTGAGCTACAATGAGCAGTTCTTC.

The chain combines TRBV3-1 with TRBJ2-7; D is possibly TRBD1 or TRBD2 (5 bases each). The length of the CDR3 is 15 residues. CDR1 is LGHDT and CDR2 is YNNKEL in the germline V gene (reference sequence). V was shortened by 4 bases and J by 2 bases, with 15 bases between the two germline ends. The CDR3, as DNA: TGTGCCAGCAGCCCCGAGGGCGACAGAACCTACGAGCAGTACTTC. It is translated as CASSPEGDRTYEQYF.

Regarding this clonotype: The junction does not match germline at one end; this may be a read error. The chain is built from TRBV19 and TRBJ1-5; D is unresolved. The germline gives CDR1 LNHDA, CDR2 SQIVND (reference sequence). The length of the CDR3 is 13 residues. This CDR3 reads CASSIGLDQPQRF. The CDR3, as DNA: TGTGCCAGTAGTATCGGACTGGATCAGCCCCAGCGTTTT.

This clonotype came up many times. The V call is TRBV28, the J call TRBJ2-7; D possibly matches TRBD1 or TRBD2 (5 bases each). The V gene's germline CDR1 is MDHEN and CDR2 SYDVKM. The CDR3 consists of 12 residues. V was clipped by 5 bases and J by 4 bases, with 9 bases between them. This chain's CDR3 is CASSRGGYEQYF. CDR3 bases: TGTGCCAGCAGTAGGGGCGGGTACGAGCAGTACTTC.

This clonotype has a count of ten or more. The CDR3 DNA sequence: TGCAGTGCTAGAGTTCGGGAGGAGGGTCACAATGAGCAGTTCTTC. Protein: CSARVREEGHNEQFF. The chain uses TRBV20-1 and TRBJ2-1; 7 bases agree with TRBD2. The CDR3 runs to 15 residues. Germline trimming cut 1 base from V and 5 bases from J; bases unmatched to any gene: 8. CDR1 and CDR2 (germline): DFQATT, SNEGSKA (reference sequence).

This clonotype was seen only a few times. V usage is TRBV24-1 and J usage is TRBJ1-5, with D unclear. This CDR3 is 14 amino acids long. Deletions cut 1 base from V and 3 bases from J, with 6 bases between. The germline CDR1 and CDR2 sequences are KGHDR and SFDVKD. The CDR3 nucleotides are TGTGCCACCAGTGATTTCCGTACCAATCAGCCCCAGCATTTT. This translates into CATSDFRTNQPQHF.

This clonotype has more than one count but fewer than ten. The chain combines TRBV12-3 or TRBV12-4 with TRBJ1-3, with 8 positions matching TRBD1. J was trimmed by 10 bases and V by 6 bases; bases with no gene match: 11. The CDR3 runs 14 residues. CDR3 nucleotide sequence: TGTGCCAGCAGGTTACGGGACAGGAGAGGGACCATATATTTT. Amino acids: CASRLRDRRGTIYF.